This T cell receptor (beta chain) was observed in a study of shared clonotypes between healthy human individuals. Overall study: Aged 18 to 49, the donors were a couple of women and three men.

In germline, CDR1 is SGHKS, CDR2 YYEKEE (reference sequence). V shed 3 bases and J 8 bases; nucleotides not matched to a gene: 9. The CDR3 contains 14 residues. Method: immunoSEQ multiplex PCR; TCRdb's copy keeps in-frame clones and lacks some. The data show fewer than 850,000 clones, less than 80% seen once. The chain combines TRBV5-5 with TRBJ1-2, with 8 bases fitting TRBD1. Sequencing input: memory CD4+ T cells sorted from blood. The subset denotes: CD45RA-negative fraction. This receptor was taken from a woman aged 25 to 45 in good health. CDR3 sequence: CASSSPRTGLGYTF. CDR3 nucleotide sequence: TGTGCCAGCAGCTCGCCCAGGACAGGGCTCGGCTACACCTTC.